This TCR beta chain emerged from a study of naive and memory T cell subsets. Study-level points and caveats: No ground truth validated the naive and memory repertoire findings. Clonotypes here are unpaired alpha or beta chain sequences. In naive cells, over 95% of TCR sequences were seen only once.

This clonotype has ten or more counts. The antigen is unknown. V was cut by 10 bases and J by 5 bases, with 20 bases left in between. The germline CDR1 and CDR2 sequences are MNHEY and SVGEGT. The CDR3 has 14 residues. Two oligonucleotides, mixed equimolar, formed the beta constant-region primer covering TRBC1 and TRBC2. TCRdb recomputed calls from the UMI-ligation and nested PCR reads with MiXCR, one row per CDR3 protein. The repertoire holds 84,000 or so distinct CDR3 sequences, with 7% to 7.5% as singletons. Material for sequencing was central memory CD4+ T cells from blood. This sequence originates from a human donor in good health. V and J are TRBV6-2 or TRBV6-3 and TRBJ2-5; a weak D match, TRBD1 (7 bases). The CDR3 nucleotides are TGTGCCACCAGAAAGGGGGCCGGAGGGGAGACCCAGTACTTC. Translated: CATRKGAGGETQYF.